Below are 27 T cell receptor beta chains sequenced from a single sample in a study of blood T cells in healthy people across ages. Combining a sample-barcoded 5' primer with a J-beta primer mix, a second PCR ran for roughly 6 to 12 cycles. TCRdb ran MiXCR on the 5' RACE reads and lists one entry per CDR3 protein. The sample includes 1.5 million to 2 million distinct CDR3 sequences, 40% to 55% of them seen just once. Material: blood. These receptors originate from a woman aged 35 to 49 in good health.

Details on this clonotype: The germline gene is not matched at one end of the junction; a read error may be the cause. The chain recombines TRBV7-2 with TRBJ2-3; 11 nucleotides align to TRBD2. Per germline, CDR1 SGHTA and CDR2 FQGNSA. The CDR3 is 17 residues long. CDR3 sequence reads: CASSQNSGGASTDTRYF. CDR3 coding DNA: TGTGCCAGCAGCCAGAATAGCGGGGGGGCGAGCACAGATACGCGGTATTTT.

The chain's CDR3 is CASSPSGGAGYEQYF. In DNA form, the CDR3 reads TGCGCCAGCAGCCCTAGCGGGGGGGCTGGCTACGAGCAGTACTTC. The J gene is TRBJ2-7, the V gene TRBV4-3; 12 bases map to TRBD2. This CDR3 is built from 15 residues. Germline CDR1 and CDR2: LGHNA and YSLEER. J gave up 3 bases and V 4 bases, and 4 bases lay outside the gene matches.

V and J are TRBV7-2 and TRBJ1-2; 7 nucleotides agree with TRBD1. Germline CDR1 reads SGHTA; CDR2 reads FQGNSA. This CDR3 contains 15 residues. With 1 base clipped from V and 5 bases from J, the junction kept 7 bases outside the gene matches. The CDR3 sequence: CASSLEVSGGYGYTF. Here the CDR3 DNA reads TGTGCCAGCAGCTTAGAAGTCTCAGGGGGTTATGGCTACACCTTC.

V is TRBV9 and J is TRBJ2-5; 10 bases are shared with TRBD2. V shed 4 bases and J 11 bases; nucleotides not matched to a gene: 14. CDR1 is SGDLS, CDR2 YYNGEE, per germline. CDR3 size: 15 residues. DNA of the CDR3: TGTGCCAGCAGCTTCGGGACTAGCGTATCCAATGAGCAGTACTTC. Protein: CASSFGTSVSNEQYF.

V usage is TRBV4-3 and J usage is TRBJ2-3; TRBD2 aligns across 9 bases. The V segment lost 4 bases and the J segment 1 base; nucleotides outside the gene matches: 12. This CDR3 has 18 amino acids. Germline V gene lookup returns CDR1 LGHNA and CDR2 YSLEER. The CDR3 nucleotides read TGCGCCAGCAGCCCCGGTAGAGCGGGGGGACGCCGCACAGATACGCAGTATTTT. Protein: CASSPGRAGGRRTDTQYF.

The gene calls are TRBV2 and TRBJ1-2; TRBD1 agrees at 8 bases. CDR3 length: 13 residues. Germline V gene lookup returns CDR1 SNHLY and CDR2 FYNNEI. The J segment lost 7 bases and the V segment lost 6 bases, leaving 7 bases of the junction unmatched. CDR3 nucleotide sequence: TGTGCCAGCAGGGGGACAGGCTCGGGTGGCTACACCTTC. The encoded protein is CASRGTGSGGYTF.

The CDR3: CASSLTGQGRNYGYTF. CDR3 bases: TGCGCCAGCAGCTTGACTGGACAGGGGCGGAACTATGGCTACACCTTC. This sequence joins TRBV5-1 and TRBJ1-2; 9 bases agree with TRBD1. The germline V gene encodes CDR1 SGHRS and CDR2 YFSETQ. The CDR3 totals 16 residues. V lost 1 base to trimming and J lost 2 bases; unmatched junction nucleotides: 6.

CDR3 DNA: TGCAGGACCGACAAGAACTATGGCTACACCTTC. Its translation is CRTDKNYGYTF. V and J are TRBV20-1 and TRBJ1-2; unclear D gene. The CDR3 runs 11 residues. Germline V gene lookup returns CDR1 DFQATT and CDR2 SNEGSKA (reference sequence).

This clonotype has more than one count but fewer than ten. The chain links TRBV10-3 to TRBJ2-1, with 7 bases lining up with TRBD1. CDR1 and CDR2 (germline): ENHRY, SYGVKD. The ends lost 3 bases at V and 7 bases at J; junction bases unmatched: 3. The CDR3 loop spans 13 amino acids. In nucleotides, the CDR3 is TGTGCCATCAGTGACCTACAGGGGAATGAGCAGTTCTTC. Its translation is CAISDLQGNEQFF.

The table lists this clonotype with a few counts. V and J are TRBV20-1 and TRBJ2-7, with D perhaps matching TRBD2 (6 bases). Germline loops: CDR1 DFQATT, CDR2 SNEGSKA (reference sequence). The CDR3 extends over 11 amino acids. The germline V and J ends were trimmed by 6 bases and 9 bases, with 15 bases remaining between them. This CDR3 reads CSAPVPGGQYF. The CDR3 DNA reads TGCAGTGCACCGGTCCCCGGGGGGCAGTACTTC.

Details on this clonotype: Relative to the germline gene, one junction end is altered; a read error may explain this. This rearrangement joins TRBV27 to TRBJ2-7; tentative D call: TRBD2 (6 bases). The CDR3 covers 16 residues. From germline, CDR1 is MNHEY and CDR2 SMNVEV (reference sequence). This CDR3 reads CASSPGGSGFFYERYF. DNA of the CDR3: TGTGCCAGCAGTCCTGGTGGTAGCGGATTCTTCTACGAGCGGTACTTC.

The chain uses TRBV18 and TRBJ1-2; D is perhaps TRBD1 (5 bases). The CDR3 loop spans 14 amino acids. Trimming stripped 3 bases from V and 5 bases from J, with 13 bases between. Germline CDR1 reads KGHSH; CDR2 reads LQKENI. For the CDR3, the DNA is TGTGCCAGCTCACCTACCGGGGACCCGTATGGCTACACCTTC. Translating it yields CASSPTGDPYGYTF.

The chain carries TRBV20-1 and TRBJ2-7, with a weak D call TRBD1 (6 bases). The CDR3 runs 12 residues. V gave up 5 bases and J gave up 7 bases, with 15 bases separating them. Germline V CDR1 and CDR2: DFQATT, SNEGSKA (reference sequence). Here the CDR3 DNA reads TGCAGTGCTCGATACAGGGTTCATGAGCAGTACTTC. It is translated as CSARYRVHEQYF.

This clonotype was detected a few times. The chain carries TRBV7-2 and TRBJ2-1; 10 bases line up with TRBD1. Trimming cost V 5 bases and J 9 bases; bases outside gene matches: 7. Germline CDR1 reads SGHTA; CDR2 reads FQGNSA. The CDR3 spans 14 residues. For the CDR3, the DNA is TGTGCCAGCAGCCGGGACAGGGGCCCCCGTGAGCAGTTCTTC. Residues: CASSRDRGPREQFF.

Comments on this clonotype: Since a much larger clone is just one base distant, this may be a read error. The chain has TRBV5-6 and TRBJ2-5; no definite D call. The J call may be incorrect, as the DNA end agrees better with TRBJ2-7. Germline-derived CDR1 and CDR2 are SGHDT and YYEEEE. The CDR3 loop spans 12 amino acids. The chain's CDR3 is CASILDFTEQYF. The CDR3 DNA sequence: TGTGCCAGCATCCTAGACTTCACCGAGCAGTACTTC.

The chain uses TRBV20-1 and TRBJ2-1; 8 nucleotides align to TRBD2. Germline V gives CDR1 DFQATT, CDR2 SNEGSKA (reference sequence). CDR3 length: 15 residues. The ends lost 2 bases at V and 5 bases at J; junction bases unmatched: 8. The CDR3, as DNA: TGCAGTGCTAGATCGCATAGACTAGCGCACAATGAGCAGTTCTTC. It codes for CSARSHRLAHNEQFF.

Note on this clonotype: The junction departs from germline at one end; a sequencing error may be responsible. The rearrangement links TRBV18 to TRBJ2-5, with D unresolved. This CDR3 region has 13 residues. The germline V gene encodes CDR1 KGHSH and CDR2 LQKENI. The CDR3 DNA is TGTGCCAGCGCACCTCGGGTACGCGAGACCCAGTACTTC. This sequence encodes CASAPRVRETQYF.

The J gene is TRBJ2-3, the V gene TRBV4-3, with D perhaps matching TRBD2 (6 bases). The germline V gene has CDR1 LGHNA and CDR2 YSLEER. This CDR3 is 14 amino acids long. V lost 4 bases and J lost 4, with 12 bases in between. CDR3 region: CASSLEWGADTQYF. The CDR3 DNA reads as TGCGCCAGCAGCCTAGAGTGGGGGGCAGATACGCAGTATTTT.

This chain connects TRBV12-3 or TRBV12-4 to TRBJ2-3; either TRBD1 or TRBD2 may supply D (5 bases each). There are 15 residues in the CDR3. Trimming took off 3 bases at V and 6 bases at J, with 16 bases between the two ends. The CDR3 loop is CASSFRQPGTDTQYF. In DNA form, the CDR3 reads TGTGCCAGCAGTTTTAGACAACCGGGGACGGATACGCAGTATTTT.

The chain employs TRBV4-3 and TRBJ1-4; D remains ambiguous. The germline gives CDR1 LGHNA, CDR2 YSLEER. The ends were cut back, 6 bases at V and 6 bases at J, with 14 bases in the middle. The CDR3 loop spans 14 amino acids. This CDR3 reads CASSPTVIDEKLFF. The CDR3 nucleotides read TGCGCCAGCAGTCCTACGGTCATTGATGAAAAACTGTTTTTT.

The chain has TRBV4-1 and TRBJ2-1, with 11 positions matching TRBD2. With 0 bases clipped from V and 0 bases from J, the junction kept 10 bases outside the gene matches. The CDR3 spans 20 residues. CDR1 is MGHRA, CDR2 YSYEKL, per germline. The chain's CDR3 is CASSQDRASGGPPSYNEQFF. CDR3 in DNA: TGCGCCAGCAGCCAAGATCGGGCTAGCGGGGGGCCGCCCTCCTACAATGAGCAGTTCTTC.

The chain employs TRBV4-1 and TRBJ1-2; TRBD1 agrees at 7 bases. This CDR3 has 17 amino acids. J was trimmed by 2 bases and V by 1 base; bases with no gene match: 10. The germline CDR1 and CDR2 sequences are MGHRA and YSYEKL. The DNA for the CDR3 is TGCGCCAGCAGCCAAGGGGCAGGGGGATATGAGAACTATGGCTACACCTTC. Protein: CASSQGAGGYENYGYTF.

The chain combines TRBV7-2 with TRBJ2-4, with D possibly being TRBD1 or TRBD2 (5 bases each). The germline V and J ends were trimmed by 5 bases and 9 bases, with 11 bases remaining between them. Per the germline V gene, CDR1 is SGHTA and CDR2 is FQGNSA. The CDR3 runs 12 residues. The CDR3 sequence: CASSPIGGIQYF. The DNA for the CDR3 is TGTGCCAGCAGCCCTATTGGGGGCATTCAGTACTTC. The full variable domain, completed using reference TRBV7-2 and TRBJ2-4, is GAGVSQSPSNKVTEKGKDVELRCDPISGHTALYWYRQSLGQGLEFLIYFQGNSAPDKSGLPSDRFSAERTGGSVSTLTIQRTQQEDSAVYLCASSPIGGIQYFGAGTRLSVL.

This sequence joins TRBV5-1 and TRBJ1-1; weak D call: TRBD1 (6 bases). V lost 2 bases to trimming and J lost 11 bases, with 16 bases between them. CDR1 SGHRS and CDR2 YFSETQ come from the germline V gene. This CDR3 spans 13 amino acids. The CDR3 DNA reads as TGCGCCAGCAGCTTCGGACAGCGAGGATTGGCTTTCTTT. Translating gives CASSFGQRGLAFF.

V gene TRBV29-1 combines with J gene TRBJ1-1; 8 nucleotides match TRBD1. CDR3 length: 14 amino acids. Germline V gene data show CDR1 as SQVTM and CDR2 as ANQGSEA. The trim removed 4 bases at V and 0 bases at J, leaving 4 bases unmatched. The CDR3 here is CSVGQGTLNTEAFF. For the CDR3, the DNA is TGCAGCGTTGGACAGGGGACTTTGAACACTGAAGCTTTCTTT. Full variable domain (remainder filled in from reference TRBV29-1 and TRBJ1-1): SAVISQKPSRDICQRGTSLTIQCQVDSQVTMMFWYRQQPGQSLTLIATANQGSEATYESGFVIDKFPISRPNLTFSTLTVSNMSPEDSSIYLCSVGQGTLNTEAFFGQGTRLTVV.

The chain carries TRBV12-3 or TRBV12-4 and TRBJ2-3; 8 bases align to TRBD2. The V segment lost 6 bases and the J segment 2 bases; nucleotides outside the gene matches: 7. The CDR3 covers 15 residues. CDR3 DNA: TGTGCCAGCAGATTGCTAGCGGGCTCCACAGATACGCAGTATTTT. Protein product: CASRLLAGSTDTQYF.

The chain links TRBV29-1 to TRBJ2-3, with 7 positions matching TRBD2. CDR1 is SQVTM and CDR2 is ANQGSEA in the germline V gene. CDR3 length: 13 residues. Losses at the gene ends were 5 bases for V and 4 bases for J; bases not matched to a gene: 6. CDR3 residues: CSVNRGGSDTQYF. CDR3 in DNA: TGCAGCGTTAATCGCGGGGGTTCAGATACGCAGTATTTT.